This passage covers 30 T cell receptor beta chains from one sample sequenced in a study of cytomegalovirus exposure and HLA in healthy donors. The PCR employed 60 Vbeta primers together with 13 Jbeta primers. TCRdb keeps only in-frame clones here, not all; method: immunoSEQ multiplex PCR. The sample lists 76,000 or so clones, less than 80% occurring once. Sequencing input: PBMCs. Every receptor here comes from a young man in good health and CMV-seronegative.

This clone was observed a handful of times. The chain uses TRBV28 and TRBJ2-2; possibly TRBD2 for D (6 bases). Per germline, CDR1 MDHEN and CDR2 SYDVKM. Trimming pared 7 bases from V and 6 bases from J, leaving 12 bases between. There are 13 residues in the CDR3. Here the CDR3 DNA reads TGTGCCAGCACCAGGGAGCGGGCCGGGGAGCTGTTTTTT. This gives the protein CASTRERAGELFF.

The chain combines TRBV27 with TRBJ1-5; 8 nucleotides match TRBD1. The CDR3 contains 14 residues. Germline CDR1 MNHEY, CDR2 SMNVEV (reference sequence). The J segment lost 7 bases and the V segment lost 2 bases, leaving 4 bases of the junction unmatched. CDR3 sequence: CASSLRTGRQPQHF. The CDR3 nucleotides are TGTGCCAGCAGTTTAAGGACAGGGAGGCAGCCCCAGCATTTT.

DNA for the CDR3: TGTGCCAGCAGCTTAGATACGGGAGCCTGGTACGAGCAGTACTTC. Protein product: CASSLDTGAWYEQYF. The chain combines TRBV11-2 with TRBJ2-7; D may be TRBD2 (6 bases). This CDR3 has 15 residues. Per the germline V gene, CDR1 is SGHAT and CDR2 is FQNNGV. V dropped 0 bases and J dropped 4 bases, with 13 bases sitting between them.

The CDR3: CAWSDSYIYGYTF. CDR3 bases: TGTGCCTGGAGTGACAGTTACATCTATGGCTACACCTTC. The genes are TRBV30 and TRBJ1-2; D not certain. Per the germline V gene, CDR1 is GTSNPN and CDR2 is SVGIG (reference sequence). The CDR3 totals 13 residues. V lost 1 base, J lost 4 bases, and 10 bases lay in between. The full variable domain, in which reference TRBV30 and TRBJ1-2 provide the parts outside the CDR3, is SQTIHQWPATLVQPVGSPLSLECTVEGTSNPNLYWYRQAAGRGLQLLFYSVGIGQISSEVPQNLSASRPQDRQFILSSKKLLLSDSGFYLCAWSDSYIYGYTFGSGTRLTVV.

This clone is labeled as medium-sized. The J gene is TRBJ2-7, the V gene TRBV19; tentative D call: TRBD2 (6 bases). Germline assignment: CDR1 LNHDA and CDR2 SQIVND (reference sequence). The V end lost 6 bases, the J end lost 7 bases, and 16 bases lay between the germline ends. CDR3 length: 13 amino acids. The CDR3 loop reads CASSSRGTGEQYF. As DNA, the CDR3 is TGTGCCAGTAGCTCCCGGGGGACGGGGGAGCAGTACTTC.

The chain is built from TRBV6-6 and TRBJ1-3, with D perhaps TRBD1 (6 bases). Germline CDR1 and CDR2: MNHNY and SVGAGI (reference sequence). The CDR3 is 12 amino acids. The ends were cut back, 6 bases at V and 4 bases at J, with 7 bases in the middle. The CDR3 loop is CASRQGGNTIYF. As DNA, the CDR3 is TGTGCCAGCAGACAGGGCGGAAACACCATATATTTT.

This clone was seen more than once but under ten times. The chain is built from TRBV4-2 and TRBJ1-5, with a possible D match to TRBD1 (6 bases). V was trimmed by 0 bases and J by 5 bases, leaving 11 bases between them. Germline V gene sequence: CDR1 LGHNA, CDR2 YNFKEQ. The CDR3 runs to 15 residues. CDR3 loop: CASSQEGGAYQPQHF. The CDR3 DNA is TGTGCCAGCAGCCAAGAGGGGGGGGCTTATCAGCCCCAGCATTTT.

The V gene is TRBV11-1, the J gene TRBJ2-1, with D maybe TRBD2 (6 bases). V gave up 4 bases and J gave up 6 bases, with 16 bases separating them. CDR3 size: 15 residues. The germline V gene has CDR1 SGHAT and CDR2 FQDESV (reference sequence). The CDR3 here is CASSSGLRYGNEQFF. The CDR3 DNA sequence: TGTGCCAGCAGCTCGGGACTGAGGTACGGCAATGAGCAGTTCTTC. The full variable domain, rest sourced from reference TRBV11-1 and TRBJ2-1, is EAEVAQSPRYKITEKSQAVAFWCDPISGHATLYWYRQILGQGPELLVQFQDESVVDDSQLPKDRFSAERLKGVDSTLKIQPAELGDSAMYLCASSSGLRYGNEQFFGPGTRLTVL.

The chain links TRBV18 to TRBJ2-1, with 8 bases lining up with TRBD1. The CDR3 has 16 amino acids. V trimming: 6 bases; J trimming: 5 bases; junction bases outside the gene matches: 12. CDR1 and CDR2 from the germline V gene are KGHSH and LQKENI. The CDR3 sequence is CASSQLQGGGNNEQFF. In nucleotides, the CDR3 is TGTGCCAGCTCCCAACTACAGGGGGGTGGTAACAATGAGCAGTTCTTC. Filled out from reference TRBV18 and TRBJ2-1, the complete variable domain reads NAGVMQNPRHLVRRRGQEARLRCSPMKGHSHVYWYRQLPEEGLKFMVYLQKENIIDESGMPKERFSAEFPKEGPSILRIQQVVRGDSAAYFCASSQLQGGGNNEQFFGPGTRLTVL.

J is TRBJ2-7 and V is TRBV19, with a weak D call TRBD2 (6 bases). The CDR3 runs to 13 residues. V lost 5 bases and J lost 4, with 12 bases in between. Germline CDR1 reads LNHDA; CDR2 reads SQIVND (reference sequence). CDR3 region: CASSRGREYEQYF. Written as DNA, the CDR3 is TGTGCCAGTAGTCGGGGCCGGGAGTACGAGCAGTACTTC.

This clone has more than one count but fewer than ten. J is TRBJ1-3 and V is TRBV5-1, with D perhaps TRBD1 (6 bases). The V and J ends lost 0 bases and 1 base respectively, with 14 bases between them. This CDR3 region has 17 residues. CDR1 and CDR2 from the germline V gene are SGHRS and YFSETQ. The CDR3 coding sequence is TGCGCCAGCAGCTTGGGGGGACCTCAGGGGTCTGGAAACACCATATATTTT. Amino acid sequence: CASSLGGPQGSGNTIYF.

The gene calls are TRBV5-1 and TRBJ2-1, with TRBD2 matching over 13 bases. This CDR3 has 16 amino acids. Germline CDR1 reads SGHRS; CDR2 reads YFSETQ. With V trimmed by 2 bases and J by 3 bases, 2 bases remained unmatched. CDR3 region: CASSFRTSGSYNEQFF. Here the CDR3 DNA reads TGCGCCAGCAGCTTCCGGACTAGCGGGAGCTACAATGAGCAGTTCTTC.

The V and J genes are TRBV5-1 and TRBJ2-1; no firm D call. This CDR3 contains 15 residues. Trimming left V 2 bases short and J 0 bases short, with 9 bases between. Germline V gene sequence: CDR1 SGHRS, CDR2 YFSETQ. CDR3 residues: CASSLVSSSYNEQFF. CDR3 bases: TGCGCCAGCAGCTTAGTGTCGAGCTCCTACAATGAGCAGTTCTTC. Using reference TRBV5-1 and TRBJ2-1 for the parts outside the CDR3, the full variable domain is KAGVTQTPRYLIKTRGQQVTLSCSPISGHRSVSWYQQTPGQGLQFLFEYFSETQRNKGNFPGRFSGRQFSNSRSEMNVSTLELGDSALYLCASSLVSSSYNEQFFGPGTRLTVL.

V usage is TRBV7-9 and J usage is TRBJ1-1, with D hard to call. Deletions cut 5 bases from V and 6 bases from J, with 16 bases between. Germline V gene data show CDR1 as SEHNR and CDR2 as FQNEAQ (reference sequence). The CDR3 is 14 residues long. The CDR3 bases are TGTGCCAGCAGCCGAGACCGTAATCGGGCTGAAGCTTTCTTT. This codes for CASSRDRNRAEAFF. The whole variable domain, filled in from reference TRBV7-9 and TRBJ1-1, reads DTGVSQNPRHKITKRGQNVTFRCDPISEHNRLYWYRQTLGQGPEFLTYFQNEAQLEKSRLLSDRFSAERPKGSFSTLEIQRTEQGDSAMYLCASSRDRNRAEAFFGQGTRLTVV.

The V call is TRBV27, the J call TRBJ2-5; D possibly corresponds to TRBD2 (7 bases). The germline gives CDR1 MNHEY, CDR2 SMNVEV (reference sequence). The CDR3 is 13 amino acids. V shed 7 bases and J shed 8 bases, with 17 bases lying between them. Written as DNA, the CDR3 is TGTGCCAGCAAGGGCGGGGGCCCGGGTACCCAGTACTTC. Its protein product is CASKGGGPGTQYF.

This chain connects TRBV2 to TRBJ1-2; tentative D call: TRBD1 (6 bases). V was shortened by 6 bases and J by 11 bases, with 19 bases between the two germline ends. This CDR3 has 13 residues. Looked up from germline, CDR1 is SNHLY and CDR2 is FYNNEI. CDR3: CASSVTGDRWYTF. The CDR3 coding sequence is TGTGCCAGCAGCGTTACCGGAGACAGGTGGTACACCTTC.

The sample holds one count of this clone. The chain combines TRBV2 with TRBJ1-2; D unclear. Trimming removed 0 bases from V and 0 bases from J, with 14 bases in between. This CDR3 is 17 amino acids long. CDR1 SNHLY and CDR2 FYNNEI come from the germline V gene. In DNA, the CDR3 is TGTGCCAGCAGTGAAGCCGTCGAAAGTCGAGCTAACTATGGCTACACCTTC. It encodes CASSEAVESRANYGYTF.

The J gene is TRBJ2-4, the V gene TRBV5-1; no firm D call. The CDR3 is made up of 14 amino acids. The germline gives CDR1 SGHRS, CDR2 YFSETQ. Trimming took 1 base from V and 6 from J, leaving 11 bases between them. CDR3 nucleotides: TGCGCCAGCAGCTTGAATCAGGCCGGAAACATTCAGTACTTC. It translates to CASSLNQAGNIQYF.

In regard to this clone: Other nucleotide sequences in the sample specify the same CDR3. The chain joins TRBV30 to TRBJ2-2; 7 bases are shared with TRBD2. Germline lookup yields CDR1 GTSNPN and CDR2 SVGIG (reference sequence). V lost 0 bases and J lost 5; bases outside the gene matches: 0. The CDR3 runs 13 residues. The DNA for the CDR3 is TGTGCCTGGAGTGTGGGGGGGACCGGGGAGCTGTTTTTT. It specifies CAWSVGGTGELFF.

The chain is built from TRBV19 and TRBJ2-5, with D possibly being TRBD2 (6 bases). Germline CDR1 is LNHDA and CDR2 is SQIVND (reference sequence). V dropped 0 bases and J dropped 4 bases, with 6 bases sitting between them. The CDR3 has 13 amino acids. CDR3 in DNA: TGTGCCAGTAGTATAGAGGAGGGAGAGACCCAGTACTTC. This codes for CASSIEEGETQYF.

In this sample, this clone turned up a few times. The V and J genes are TRBV6-1 and TRBJ2-1; D not resolved. The CDR3 covers 14 residues. CDR1 is MNHNS, CDR2 SASEGT, per germline. Deletions cut 6 bases from V and 0 bases from J, with 9 bases between. CDR3 DNA: TGTGCCAGCAGGGGCCTGAACTCCTACAATGAGCAGTTCTTC. This gives the protein CASRGLNSYNEQFF.

V usage is TRBV18 and J usage is TRBJ1-1; D is unresolved. The CDR3 contains 13 residues. V lost 4 bases and J 2 bases, leaving 8 bases between the germline ends. The V gene's germline CDR1 is KGHSH and CDR2 LQKENI. CDR3 in amino acids: CASSLNTNTEAFF. In nucleotides, the CDR3 is TGTGCCAGCTCACTCAACACCAACACTGAAGCTTTCTTT.

On this clone itself: A read error may account for a junction end that differs from germline. V is TRBV6-1 and J is TRBJ2-1; 10 positions agree with TRBD2. In germline, CDR1 is MNHNS, CDR2 SASEGT. The CDR3 sequence is 15 residues long. CDR3 in amino acids: CASSEGTSDYNEQFF. The CDR3 nucleotides are TGTGCCAGCAGCGAAGGGACTAGCGACTACAATGAGCAGTTCTTC.

This clone was recorded only once. The junction departs from germline at one end; a sequencing error may be responsible. The chain recombines TRBV6-4 with TRBJ2-7; 9 bases line up with TRBD2. The CDR3 runs 16 residues. Germline V gives CDR1 MRHNA, CDR2 SNTAGT. The CDR3 DNA follows: TGTGCCTGCAGTGACTCGCCAGCGGGAGGCACCTACGAGCAGTACTTC. Translated: CACSDSPAGGTYEQYF.

The CDR3 is CASSSRATSGGEETQYF. DNA for the CDR3: TGTGCCAGCAGCTCAAGGGCCACTAGCGGAGGGGAGGAGACCCAGTACTTC. The V call is TRBV11-2, the J call TRBJ2-5, with 8 bases lining up with TRBD2. Trimming cost V 4 bases and J 5 bases; bases outside gene matches: 15. Germline CDR1 reads SGHAT; CDR2 reads FQNNGV. This CDR3 comprises 17 residues.

A single count supports this clone. V usage is TRBV11-2 and J usage is TRBJ2-2; a possible D gene is TRBD2 (5 bases). Germline loops: CDR1 SGHAT, CDR2 FQNNGV. The CDR3 runs 14 residues. With 1 base removed from V and 4 bases from J, the gap between germline ends came to 7 bases. CDR3 nucleotide sequence: TGTGCCAGCAGCTTAGCGGGAAGCACCGGGGAGCTGTTTTTT. Translated, it gives CASSLAGSTGELFF.

The chain combines TRBV9 with TRBJ2-2, with a possible D match to TRBD2 (6 bases). Looked up from germline, CDR1 is SGDLS and CDR2 is YYNGEE. The CDR3 spans 15 residues. V dropped 3 bases and J dropped 4 bases, with 13 bases sitting between them. The chain's CDR3 is CASSAGGDPTGELFF. The CDR3 coding sequence is TGTGCCAGCAGCGCCGGCGGGGATCCCACCGGGGAGCTGTTTTTT.

This clone was picked up a small number of times. V is TRBV5-4 and J is TRBJ2-3, with 7 bases matching TRBD2. Looked up from germline, CDR1 is SGHNT and CDR2 is YYREEE (reference sequence). This CDR3 contains 16 residues. V dropped 6 bases and J dropped 3; count of bases not matched to a gene: 13. The CDR3 protein is CASTPFRTSPTDTQYF. CDR3 nucleotide sequence: TGTGCCAGCACCCCATTCCGGACTAGTCCTACAGATACGCAGTATTTT.

The rearrangement links TRBV5-1 to TRBJ2-3; D may be TRBD2 (6 bases). The CDR3 has 13 amino acids. Germline V gives CDR1 SGHRS, CDR2 YFSETQ. The V gene lost 2 bases and the J gene lost 4 bases, with 8 bases spanning the gap. As DNA, the CDR3 is TGCGCCAGCAGCTTAGGGGAGGCAGATACGCAGTATTTT. Its protein product is CASSLGEADTQYF.

V usage is TRBV2 and J usage is TRBJ1-1, with 8 positions matching TRBD1. V was clipped by 6 bases and J by 5 bases; unmatched bases: 11. The CDR3 has 15 residues. Germline CDR1 SNHLY, CDR2 FYNNEI. CDR3 sequence: CASSREQGVGTEAFF. CDR3 bases: TGTGCCAGCAGCCGAGAACAGGGGGTGGGGACTGAAGCTTTCTTT.